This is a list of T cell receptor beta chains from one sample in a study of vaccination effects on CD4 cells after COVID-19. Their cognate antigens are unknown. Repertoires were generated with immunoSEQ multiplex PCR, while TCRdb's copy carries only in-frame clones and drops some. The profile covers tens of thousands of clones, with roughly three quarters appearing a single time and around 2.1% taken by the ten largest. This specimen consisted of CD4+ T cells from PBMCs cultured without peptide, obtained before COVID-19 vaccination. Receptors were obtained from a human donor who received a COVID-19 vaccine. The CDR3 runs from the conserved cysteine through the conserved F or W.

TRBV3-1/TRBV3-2 CASSQQGSGNTIYF
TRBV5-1 CASSLETNNSPLHF
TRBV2 CASSPDSSRETQYF
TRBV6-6 CASSYSVGRETQYF
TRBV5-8 CASSPGTGTNYGYTF
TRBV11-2 CASSLVGNTEAFF
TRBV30 CAWSVGRADPRGTQYF
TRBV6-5 CASRGYSNQPQHF
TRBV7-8 CASSPTLTGDGNTIYF
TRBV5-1 CASSLEAANNEKLFF
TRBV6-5 CASSYSSGGYEQFF
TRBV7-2 CASSFGTVETQYF
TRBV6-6 CASSLAGGKETQYF
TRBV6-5 CASSYSKGVGSYTF
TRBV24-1 CATSDPRGTSGANVLTF
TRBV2 CASSEAAGINQPQHF
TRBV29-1 CSVGNPDEKLFF
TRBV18 CASSQNRDSNEKLFF
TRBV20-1 CSGAAYNEQFF
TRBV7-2 CASSLATANQPQHF
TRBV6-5 CASSYVGQGVNQPQHF
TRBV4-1 CASSQPGLGETQYF
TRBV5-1 CASSLVAGTDTIYF
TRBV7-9 CASRRGTGQNTGELFF
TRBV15 CATSREQGSIWPDTQYF
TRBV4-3 CASSQEVAGGTDTQYF
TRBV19 CASSMRIGTNTGELFF
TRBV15 CATSRDRDEQFF
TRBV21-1 CASSKELGKGYTEAFF
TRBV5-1 CASSLVTGSNYGYTF
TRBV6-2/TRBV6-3 CASSYSHLYGYTF
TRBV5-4 CASSLVGTASTDTQYF